This entry lists 30 T cell receptor beta chains sequenced from one sample in a study of monozygotic twins with inflammatory bowel disease. TCRdb re-called the 5' RACE reads, yielding one record per CDR3 amino acid sequence without DNA. The listing records about 450,000 distinct CDR3 sequences. Sequenced input: blood. Receptors originate from a human donor with ulcerative colitis or Crohn's disease, or a healthy co-twin of an affected twin (not recorded which).

The rearrangement joins TRBV20-1 to TRBJ2-3; TCRdb selects TRBD2, and the lack of DNA leaves this call unchecked. CDR1 is DFQATT and CDR2 is SNEGSKA in the germline V gene (reference sequence). The CDR3 sequence is 15 residues long. CDR3 sequence: CSASEREAGGFAQYF.

The rearrangement joins TRBV9 to TRBJ2-2; the TCRdb D gene call, TRBD1, has no DNA to confirm it. The CDR3 consists of 16 residues. Per the germline V gene, CDR1 is SGDLS and CDR2 is YYNGEE. The CDR3 protein is CASSVAGGRGTGELFF.

The rearrangement links TRBV12-3 or TRBV12-4 to TRBJ2-2; TCRdb returns TRBD2, unconfirmable since there is no DNA. The CDR3 has 17 amino acids. The CDR3 region is CASSPGYSTANTGELFF.

The chain carries TRBV27 and TRBJ1-4; TCRdb lists TRBD1, though no DNA is available to test this call. The CDR3 runs 17 residues. In germline, CDR1 is MNHEY, CDR2 SMNVEV (reference sequence). The CDR3 sequence is CASRARVGGTTNEKLFF. Combining the CDR3 with reference TRBV27 and TRBJ1-4 gives the whole variable domain EAQVTQNPRYLITVTGKKLTVTCSQNMNHEYMSWYRQDPGLGLRQIYYSMNVEVTDKGDVPEGYKVSRKEKRNFPLILESPSPNQTSLYFCASRARVGGTTNEKLFFGSGTQLSVL.

The rearrangement links TRBV6-5 to TRBJ2-1; TCRdb picks TRBD1, but there is no DNA to check that call. The CDR3 is made up of 17 amino acids. Germline CDR1 MNHEY, CDR2 SVGAGI. CDR3 loop: CASSYSPDREPYNEQFF.

The gene calls are TRBV12-3 or TRBV12-4 and TRBJ1-6. The CDR3 runs 14 residues. The CDR3 protein is CASSPMENNSPLHF.

V usage is TRBV4-2 and J usage is TRBJ1-4. This CDR3 is 16 amino acids long. Germline V gene sequence: CDR1 LGHNA, CDR2 YNFKEQ. This chain's CDR3 is CASSQVVSATNEKLFF.

V usage is TRBV10-3 and J usage is TRBJ2-7; TCRdb's D call, TRBD2, is unchecked because there is no DNA. The CDR3 contains 15 residues. Germline values: CDR1 ENHRY, CDR2 SYGVKD. CDR3 in amino acids: CAISESGLASSEQYF.

CDR3 protein: CSARDNTHEQYF. The chain couples TRBV20-1 to TRBJ2-7. Germline loops: CDR1 DFQATT, CDR2 SNEGSKA (reference sequence). The CDR3 contains 12 residues.

This chain joins TRBV7-2 and TRBJ2-2. Per the germline V gene, CDR1 is SGHTA and CDR2 is FQGNSA. CDR3 length: 14 amino acids. CDR3 sequence reads: CASSSNTNTGELFF.

The V and J genes are TRBV5-1 and TRBJ1-1. CDR3 length: 14 amino acids. Germline lookup yields CDR1 SGHRS and CDR2 YFSETQ. The CDR3 sequence: CASSPLEVSTEAFF.

This chain links TRBV12-3 or TRBV12-4 with TRBJ1-2; TCRdb's assignment of TRBD1 cannot be checked, as there is no DNA. The CDR3 covers 14 residues. The CDR3 sequence: CASREAGAGYGYTF.

The V gene is TRBV7-2, the J gene TRBJ2-3; TCRdb's D call of TRBD2 is untestable without DNA. The CDR3 extends over 15 amino acids. Germline CDR1 SGHTA, CDR2 FQGNSA. CDR3 loop: CASSSQRGGTDTQYF.

The rearrangement uses TRBV12-3 or TRBV12-4 and TRBJ1-1; there is no DNA to check the TCRdb D call of TRBD1. This CDR3 region has 13 residues. The CDR3 region is CASSTGERTEAFF.

V and J are TRBV2 and TRBJ1-1; the TRBD1 assignment by TCRdb is unverifiable without DNA. CDR1 and CDR2 (germline): SNHLY, FYNNEI. This CDR3 is 15 amino acids long. CDR3 in amino acids: CASSVTGALFTEAFF.

The rearrangement links TRBV7-2 to TRBJ2-7; TCRdb's D call, TRBD2, is unchecked because there is no DNA. CDR1 and CDR2 from the germline V gene are SGHTA and FQGNSA. The CDR3 has 14 residues. The CDR3 here is CASSQGLAFLEQYF.

The chain joins TRBV20-1 to TRBJ2-3; as DNA is missing, the TRBD1 call by TCRdb cannot be tested. Germline CDR1 reads DFQATT; CDR2 reads SNEGSKA (reference sequence). The CDR3 sequence is 14 residues long. The CDR3 loop reads CSAPPGLAPDTQYF.

The rearrangement links TRBV20-1 to TRBJ1-2. Looked up from germline, CDR1 is DFQATT and CDR2 is SNEGSKA (reference sequence). The CDR3 extends over 14 amino acids. CDR3 region: CSAREVGSLAGYTF.

The CDR3: CASSLVGVVGELFF. The chain couples TRBV27 to TRBJ2-2. Germline V gene data show CDR1 as MNHEY and CDR2 as SMNVEV (reference sequence). CDR3 length equals 14 residues.

The chain uses TRBV14 and TRBJ1-1. The CDR3 runs to 12 residues. CDR1 and CDR2 (germline): SGHDN, FVKESK. CDR3 loop: CASSLGREEAFF. The variable domain in full, completed from reference TRBV14 and TRBJ1-1, reads EAGVTQFPSHSVIEKGQTVTLRCDPISGHDNLYWYRRVMGKEIKFLLHFVKESKQDESGMPNNRFLAERTGGTYSTLKVQPAELEDSGVYFCASSLGREEAFFGQGTRLTVV.

V gene TRBV19 combines with J gene TRBJ1-2; without DNA, the TCRdb call of TRBD1 cannot be checked. CDR3 length: 11 residues. Germline V gives CDR1 LNHDA, CDR2 SQIVND (reference sequence). Here the CDR3 reads CASSPPDGYTF. Full variable domain (missing parts from reference TRBV19 and TRBJ1-2): DGGITQSPKYLFRKEGQNVTLSCEQNLNHDAMYWYRQDPGQGLRLIYYSQIVNDFQKGDIAEGYSVSREKKESFPLTVTSAQKNPTAFYLCASSPPDGYTFGSGTRLTVV.

This sequence joins TRBV27 and TRBJ2-3. CDR3 length: 15 amino acids. The germline V gene encodes CDR1 MNHEY and CDR2 SMNVEV (reference sequence). CDR3 in amino acids: CASSGVQYGTDTQYF.

The chain links TRBV10-3 to TRBJ1-2. The germline V gene encodes CDR1 ENHRY and CDR2 SYGVKD. This CDR3 is 12 amino acids long. The chain's CDR3 is CASGREEYGYTF.

The chain links TRBV10-3 to TRBJ2-3; the TRBD1 assignment by TCRdb is unverifiable without DNA. The CDR3 is 14 residues long. In germline, CDR1 is ENHRY, CDR2 SYGVKD. CDR3 sequence: CAIAGGPHTDTQYF.

V is TRBV10-3 and J is TRBJ2-3. Germline CDR1 and CDR2: ENHRY and SYGVKD. The CDR3 has 11 residues. The CDR3 spells CAISEADTQYF.

V and J are TRBV7-9 and TRBJ1-4; TCRdb proposes TRBD1, but this gene call is untestable without DNA. There are 17 residues in the CDR3. Germline values: CDR1 SEHNR, CDR2 FQNEAQ (reference sequence). The CDR3 spells CASSLPKTGTTNEKLFF.

The chain has TRBV28 and TRBJ2-2; with no DNA, the TCRdb D assignment of TRBD1 cannot be verified. The CDR3 is 14 amino acids. From germline, CDR1 is MDHEN and CDR2 SYDVKM. CDR3 residues: CASSPPEGIGELFF. Combining the CDR3 with reference TRBV28 and TRBJ2-2 gives the whole variable domain DVKVTQSSRYLVKRTGEKVFLECVQDMDHENMFWYRQDPGLGLRLIYFSYDVKMKEKGDIPEGYSVSREKKERFSLILESASTNQTSMYLCASSPPEGIGELFFGEGSRLTVL.

The V and J genes are TRBV3-1 and TRBJ2-1. Germline V gene data show CDR1 as LGHDT and CDR2 as YNNKEL (reference sequence). There are 13 residues in the CDR3. The CDR3 is CASSQGLAHEQFF.

This sequence joins TRBV20-1 and TRBJ2-5; the D call from TCRdb, TRBD2, cannot be confirmed without DNA. The CDR3 extends over 22 amino acids. The germline CDR1 and CDR2 sequences are DFQATT and SNEGSKA (reference sequence). Here the CDR3 reads CSARDIAEGRRLAGGFPETQYF.

The rearrangement links TRBV20-1 to TRBJ2-7; the TRBD1 assignment by TCRdb is unverifiable without DNA. CDR1 and CDR2 from the germline V gene are DFQATT and SNEGSKA (reference sequence). The CDR3 runs 14 residues. CDR3 protein: CSARDTTGGGEQYF.